This is a list of T cell receptor beta chains from one sample in a study of T cell responses to AZD1222 COVID-19 vaccine. Some clones are missing from TCRdb's copy, which holds only in-frame ones; the method was immunoSEQ multiplex PCR. The table shows fewer than 150,000 clones, with 86% occurring only once. The sequencing here drew on peripheral blood, taken 28 days after the second AZD1222 dose. These receptors were collected from an adult who received the AZD1222 COVID-19 vaccine. The CDR3 runs from the conserved cysteine through the conserved F or W. D genes are given only for firm matches. Not all rows give a size; the values are once, few, many and, for expanded clones, a class.

CDR3aa | CDR3nt | abundance | d_gene | j_gene | v_gene
CASSKALVAGAPNEQFF | TGTGCCAGCAGCAAAGCGCTGGTAGCGGGGGCTCCGAATGAGCAGTTCTTC | NA | NA | TRBJ2-1 | TRBV21-1
CASSKTASNYGYTF | TGTGCCAGCAGCAAGACGGCCTCTAACTATGGCTACACCTTC | NA | NA | TRBJ1-2 | TRBV7-2
CASSQSGTGVTGELFF | TGTGCCAGCAGCCAATCCGGGACAGGGGTGACCGGGGAGCTGTTTTTT | NA | TRBD1 | TRBJ2-2 | TRBV3-1/TRBV3-2
CASSQGVGSPLHF | TGTGCCAGCAGCCAAGGGGTCGGCTCACCCCTCCACTTT | NA | NA | TRBJ1-6 | TRBV3-1/TRBV3-2
CASSLGAGSQETQYF | TGTGCCAGCAGCTTAGGAGCGGGGTCACAAGAGACCCAGTACTTC | NA | TRBD2 | TRBJ2-5 | TRBV7-3
CASSLAGGFEKLFF | TGTGCCAGCAGCTTAGCCGGGGGATTCGAAAAACTGTTTTTT | NA | NA | TRBJ1-4 | TRBV7-9
CASSMRPGRENIQYF | TGTGCCAGTAGTATGCGCCCCGGAAGGGAAAACATTCAGTACTTC | NA | NA | TRBJ2-4 | TRBV19
CASGTVSANTGELFF | TGTGCCAGCGGTACAGTGAGCGCGAACACCGGGGAGCTGTTTTTT | NA | NA | TRBJ2-2 | TRBV27
CASSLDRRTGGAPYNEQFF | TGTGCCAGCAGCTTAGATCGGAGGACAGGGGGAGCCCCGTACAATGAGCAGTTCTTC | NA | TRBD1 | TRBJ2-1 | TRBV11-2
CATSDRESYEQYF | TGTGCCACCAGCGACAGGGAATCCTACGAGCAGTACTTC | NA | TRBD1 | TRBJ2-7 | TRBV15
CASSYSTSGRGFGRGGELFF | TGTGCCAGCAGTTACTCGACTAGCGGGAGAGGGTTTGGTCGCGGCGGGGAGCTGTTTTTT | NA | TRBD2 | TRBJ2-2 | TRBV6-2/TRBV6-3
CAISTAGTSGTDTQYF | TGTGCCATCAGTACCGCCGGGACTAGCGGCACAGATACGCAGTATTTT | NA | TRBD2 | TRBJ2-3 | TRBV10-3
CASSYRGDGYTF | TGTGCCAGCAGTTACCGGGGGGATGGCTACACCTTC | NA | NA | TRBJ1-2 | TRBV6-5
CASSLELQVNTEAFF | TGTGCCAGCAGTTTAGAGCTGCAAGTGAACACTGAAGCTTTCTTT | NA | NA | TRBJ1-1 | TRBV27
CSASLRTQYF | TGCAGTGCTAGCTTACGGACCCAGTACTTC | NA | NA | TRBJ2-5 | TRBV20-1
CASSETGRASGRAGGEQFF | TGTGCCAGCAGTGAAACCGGGCGGGCTAGCGGGAGGGCCGGAGGTGAGCAGTTCTTC | NA | TRBD2 | TRBJ2-1 | TRBV6-1
CASSLERQGLLNTEAFF | TGCGCCAGCAGCTTAGAAAGACAGGGCCTGCTGAACACTGAAGCTTTCTTT | NA | TRBD1 | TRBJ1-1 | TRBV5-1
CASTVLPSGKQETQYF | TGTGCCAGCACCGTCCTCCCTAGCGGTAAACAAGAGACCCAGTACTTC | NA | TRBD2 | TRBJ2-5 | TRBV7-8
CATSDHTSRGKQETQYF | TGTGCCACCAGTGACCACACGAGTCGGGGAAAACAAGAGACCCAGTACTTC | NA | NA | TRBJ2-5 | TRBV24-1
CASRPGQGGNYGYTF | TGTGCCAGCAGACCCGGACAGGGGGGTAACTATGGCTACACCTTC | NA | TRBD1 | TRBJ1-2 | TRBV6-5
CASSPARPRTEQYF | TGTGCCAGCAGCCCGGCTCGGCCACGGACAGAGCAGTACTTC | NA | NA | TRBJ2-7 | TRBV6-2/TRBV6-3
CASSGGLYEQYF | TGTGCCAGCTCGGGGGGGCTCTACGAGCAGTACTTC | NA | TRBD2 | TRBJ2-7 | TRBV7-9
CASSEYRWDTEAFF | TGTGCCAGCAGCGAATACAGGTGGGACACTGAAGCTTTCTTT | few | NA | TRBJ1-1 | TRBV3-1/TRBV3-2
CATSRELAGSYEQYF | TGTGCCACCAGCAGAGAGCTAGCGGGATCCTACGAGCAGTACTTC | NA | TRBD2 | TRBJ2-7 | TRBV15
CASRMGFGQGPEAFF | TGTGCCAGCAGAATGGGCTTCGGACAGGGGCCTGAAGCTTTCTTT | NA | TRBD1 | TRBJ1-1 | TRBV6-5
CASSPPQGSGGMGGTEAFF | TGTGCCAGCTCACCACCGCAGGGGTCGGGCGGTATGGGAGGCACTGAAGCTTTCTTT | NA | NA | TRBJ1-1 | TRBV18
CASSPLVDGGGELFF | TGCGCCAGCAGCCCCCTCGTGGACGGCGGAGGGGAGCTGTTTTTT | NA | NA | TRBJ2-2 | TRBV5-1
CASSLRAGDTEAFF | TGTGCCAGCAGCTTAAGGGCTGGTGACACTGAAGCTTTCTTT | NA | NA | TRBJ1-1 | TRBV7-3
CASSVGWTSAYEQYF | TGTGCCAGTAGTGTGGGTTGGACTAGCGCTTACGAGCAGTACTTC | few | TRBD2 | TRBJ2-7 | TRBV19
CASSQSDSLMNTEAFF | TGTGCCAGCAGCCAGAGCGACAGCTTGATGAACACTGAAGCTTTCTTT | NA | NA | TRBJ1-1 | TRBV14
CASSLYREYREKLFF | TGTGCCAGCAGCTTATACAGGGAATATCGTGAAAAACTGTTTTTT | NA | NA | TRBJ1-4 | TRBV11-2
CASSLLAETNNEQFF | TGTGCCAGCAGCTTGTTGGCGGAGACAAACAATGAGCAGTTCTTC | NA | NA | TRBJ2-1 | TRBV5-5
CASSLGFAATNEKLFF | TGTGCCAGCAGCTTGGGGTTCGCGGCAACTAATGAAAAACTGTTTTTT | NA | NA | TRBJ1-4 | TRBV5-8
CASSILTGDFSEAFF | TGTGCCAGTAGTATCCTTACAGGGGATTTCTCTGAAGCTTTCTTT | once | TRBD1 | TRBJ1-1 | TRBV19
CASSEDRGNEKLFF | TGTGCCAGCAGTGAGGACAGGGGGAATGAAAAACTGTTTTTT | NA | TRBD1 | TRBJ1-4 | TRBV6-1
CASSQVVRDRVGSPLHF | TGTGCCAGCAGCCAAGTAGTCCGGGACAGGGTTGGTTCACCCCTCCACTTT | NA | TRBD1 | TRBJ1-6 | TRBV4-2
CASSRTDTQYF | TGTGCCAGCAGTCGCACAGATACGCAGTATTTT | NA | NA | TRBJ2-3 | TRBV5-4
CASSLGSRGNTEAFF | TGTGCCAGCAGCTTAGGTTCTCGGGGGAACACTGAAGCTTTCTTT | NA | NA | TRBJ1-1 | TRBV11-3
CASRHGANVLTF | TGTGCCAGCAGGCATGGGGCCAACGTCCTGACTTTC | NA | NA | TRBJ2-6 | TRBV6-5
CASRNNKDSYGYTF | TGTGCCAGCAGAAATAACAAGGACAGCTATGGCTACACCTTC | once | NA | TRBJ1-2 | TRBV27
CSVAGLAGLRDTDTQYF | TGCAGCGTTGCAGGACTAGCGGGATTGCGGGACACAGATACGCAGTATTTT | NA | TRBD2 | TRBJ2-3 | TRBV29-1
CASIAGYEQYF | TGTGCCAGCATAGCAGGGTACGAGCAGTACTTC | few | NA | TRBJ2-7 | TRBV6-5
CASIGWGANTEAFF | TGTGCCAGCATAGGATGGGGGGCGAACACTGAAGCTTTCTTT | NA | NA | TRBJ1-1 | TRBV27
CASSVAEGASEKLFF | TGTGCCAGCAGCGTAGCCGAGGGGGCTAGTGAAAAACTGTTTTTT | few | TRBD1 | TRBJ1-4 | TRBV9
CASSWAGVQEGTQYF | TGCGCCAGCAGCTGGGCGGGGGTCCAAGAAGGTACGCAGTATTTT | NA | TRBD2 | TRBJ2-3 | TRBV5-1
CASSLAGTANTF | TGTGCCAGCAGCTTGGCAGGGACTGCTAACACCTTC | NA | NA | TRBJ1-2 | TRBV5-6
CASSFKGVNEQYF | TGTGCCAGCAGCTTTAAGGGGGTAAACGAGCAGTACTTC | NA | NA | TRBJ2-7 | TRBV7-2
CASSQDWGGGRDFIQPQHF | TGCGCCAGCAGCCAAGACTGGGGCGGGGGGCGAGATTTCATACAGCCCCAGCATTTT | once | NA | TRBJ1-5 | TRBV4-3
CASSKDRLTGNTQYF | TGCGCCAGCAGTAAAGACCGCCTGACAGGGAACACGCAGTATTTT | NA | TRBD1 | TRBJ2-3 | TRBV10-1
CATSRGDRGVISGKNIQYF | TGTGCCACCAGCAGAGGGGACAGGGGAGTCATTTCTGGCAAAAACATTCAGTACTTC | NA | TRBD1 | TRBJ2-4 | TRBV15
CAISDLAGGPYNEQFF | TGTGCCATCAGTGATCTAGCGGGAGGGCCATACAATGAGCAGTTCTTC | NA | TRBD2 | TRBJ2-1 | TRBV10-3
CASSYAIRQGLKREQYF | TGTGCCAGCAGTTACGCGATACGACAGGGCTTGAAACGGGAGCAGTACTTC | NA | TRBD1 | TRBJ2-7 | TRBV6-2/TRBV6-3
CASSPGQSSYEQYF | TGTGCCAGCAGCCCGGGACAGTCCTCCTACGAGCAGTACTTC | NA | TRBD1 | TRBJ2-7 | TRBV5-8
CASSLGQRDYTDTQYF | TGTGCCAGCAGCTTAGGACAGCGGGACTACACAGATACGCAGTATTTT | once | TRBD2 | TRBJ2-3 | TRBV11-3
CASSLTVNYGYTF | TGCGCCAGCAGCTTGACAGTTAACTATGGCTACACCTTC | NA | NA | TRBJ1-2 | TRBV5-1
CASSEVGEGYTF | TGTGCCAGCAGTGAAGTAGGGGAGGGCTACACCTTC | NA | NA | TRBJ1-2 | TRBV2
CASSVGTGGSYEQYF | TGTGCCAGCAGCGTGGGGACAGGGGGATCCTACGAGCAGTACTTC | NA | TRBD1 | TRBJ2-7 | TRBV7-6